These 16 T cell receptor beta chains originate from one sample sequenced in a study of cytomegalovirus exposure and HLA in healthy donors (dated by TCRdb to 2017 to 2019). To prepare the library, the immunoSEQ multiplex PCR assay was applied. TCRdb stores this immuneACCESS table with in-frame sequences only. Part of the clones is absent; in the studies checked, under half of the shortfall reflects unresolved V genes, and no reason is known for the rest. The sample includes 150,000 to 200,000 clones, with approximately 81% observed a single time. The ten largest clonotypes hold about 15% of the sample. The sample taken for sequencing was PBMCs. All receptors come from a man in his late teens or twenties in good health and CMV-seropositive.

This clone has at least ten counts. The chain joins TRBV5-4 to TRBJ2-5, with 10 bases aligning to TRBD2. CDR3 length: 15 amino acids. With V trimmed by 0 bases and J by 2 bases, 1 base remained unmatched. Germline V lookup: CDR1 SGHNT, CDR2 YYREEE (reference sequence). DNA for the CDR3: TGTGCCAGCAGCTTGGTACTAGCGGGGCAAGAGACCCAGTACTTC. Protein product: CASSLVLAGQETQYF. Using reference TRBV5-4 and TRBJ2-5 for the parts outside the CDR3, the full variable domain is ETGVTQSPTHLIKTRGQQVTLRCSSQSGHNTVSWYQQALGQGPQFIFQYYREEENGRGNFPPRFSGLQFPNYSSELNVNALELDDSALYLCASSLVLAGQETQYFGPGTRLLVL.

The CDR3 bases are TGTGCCAGCAGTGCGGATAGTTCGGGCACTGAAGCTTTCTTT. This encodes CASSADSSGTEAFF. This rearrangement joins TRBV2 to TRBJ1-1; D ambiguous. Germline CDR1 reads SNHLY; CDR2 reads FYNNEI. The ends were cut back, 4 bases at V and 4 bases at J, with 13 bases in the middle. The CDR3 sequence is 14 residues long.

This clone was observed a handful of times. The rearrangement uses TRBV5-1 and TRBJ2-7; 8 bases align to TRBD1. This CDR3 is 16 amino acids long. The V and J ends lost 0 bases and 7 bases, in that order; junction bases with no gene match: 12. Germline V gene data show CDR1 as SGHRS and CDR2 as YFSETQ. CDR3: CASSLAAGQGKVEQYF. In nucleotides, the CDR3 is TGCGCCAGCAGCTTGGCCGCTGGACAGGGAAAGGTTGAGCAGTACTTC.

The chain uses TRBV7-8 and TRBJ1-1, with D possibly TRBD1 on 6 matching bases. V lost 0 bases and J lost 4, with 15 bases in between. This CDR3 spans 16 amino acids. CDR1 is SGHVS and CDR2 is FQNEAQ in the germline V gene. The CDR3 region is CASSLAPGEIGTEAFF. The CDR3 DNA reads TGTGCCAGCAGCTTAGCTCCAGGGGAAATCGGCACTGAAGCTTTCTTT.

The chain employs TRBV5-1 and TRBJ2-5; 14 positions agree with TRBD2. Germline values: CDR1 SGHRS, CDR2 YFSETQ. The CDR3 has 16 amino acids. The V and J ends lost 4 bases and 5 bases, in that order; junction bases with no gene match: 7. The CDR3 sequence is CASSPGTSGRGETQYF. Here the CDR3 DNA reads TGCGCCAGCAGCCCGGGGACTAGCGGGAGAGGGGAGACCCAGTACTTC.

This chain links TRBV20-1 with TRBJ2-1; D gene unclear. The V and J ends lost 5 bases and 0 bases respectively, with 2 bases between them. Germline V gene sequence: CDR1 DFQATT, CDR2 SNEGSKA (reference sequence). This CDR3 is 11 amino acids long. This chain's CDR3 is CSAHSYNEQFF. In nucleotides, the CDR3 is TGCAGTGCTCACTCCTACAATGAGCAGTTCTTC.

The V and J genes are TRBV6-5 and TRBJ1-5; maybe TRBD1 (6 bases). The V end lost 0 bases, the J end lost 7 bases, and 13 bases lay between the germline ends. Germline V CDR1 and CDR2: MNHEY, SVGAGI. This CDR3 is 15 amino acids long. CDR3 nucleotide sequence: TGTGCCAGCAGTTACTCGGGGGGGCAAGGGCAGCCCCAGCATTTT. The encoded protein is CASSYSGGQGQPQHF.

The gene calls are TRBV27 and TRBJ2-7, with unresolved D. V was shortened by 2 bases and J by 2 bases, with 7 bases between the two germline ends. This CDR3 contains 13 residues. The germline V gene encodes CDR1 MNHEY and CDR2 SMNVEV (reference sequence). CDR3 DNA: TGTGCCAGCAGTTTAGCAGGCGCCTACGAGCAGTACTTC. Residues: CASSLAGAYEQYF.

The chain combines TRBV6-1 with TRBJ1-2, with D unclear. In germline, CDR1 is MNHNS, CDR2 SASEGT. Trimming stripped 1 base from V and 5 bases from J, with 11 bases between. The CDR3 length is 14 residues. The CDR3 here is CASSEVGGPYGYTF. As DNA, the CDR3 is TGTGCCAGCAGTGAAGTAGGAGGGCCGTATGGCTACACCTTC.

V is TRBV28 and J is TRBJ2-7, with TRBD1 matching 9 bases. This CDR3 is 17 amino acids long. Germline loops: CDR1 MDHEN, CDR2 SYDVKM. J lost 6 bases, V lost 3 bases, and 15 bases had no gene match. The CDR3 DNA reads TGTGCCAGCAGTTTCTATGCCTTGGACAGGGGTGTAGTCGAGCAGTACTTC. This gives the protein CASSFYALDRGVVEQYF.

The chain is built from TRBV7-9 and TRBJ2-7; 8 nucleotides align to TRBD1. V trimming: 4 bases; J trimming: 2 bases; junction bases outside the gene matches: 13. The CDR3 runs 17 residues. Per germline, CDR1 SEHNR and CDR2 FQNEAQ (reference sequence). This CDR3 reads CASSSPPADRGAYEQYF. In DNA, the CDR3 is TGTGCCAGCAGCTCCCCGCCAGCTGACAGGGGCGCCTACGAGCAGTACTTC.

V and J are TRBV28 and TRBJ2-3; D perhaps matches TRBD1 (5 bases). Germline CDR1 and CDR2: MDHEN and SYDVKM. The CDR3 is 15 residues long. V gave up 2 bases and J gave up 1 base, with 10 bases separating them. The CDR3 DNA reads TGTGCCAGCAGTTTAGGGGCCTCCGGCACAGATACGCAGTATTTT. It translates to CASSLGASGTDTQYF.

This clone appeared once. The chain joins TRBV18 to TRBJ2-5; 7 bases agree with TRBD1. Per germline, CDR1 KGHSH and CDR2 LQKENI. CDR3 length: 16 residues. With 6 bases clipped from V and 0 bases from J, the junction kept 10 bases outside the gene matches. The CDR3: CASSAGVTGYQETQYF. The CDR3 nucleotides read TGTGCCAGCTCCGCCGGCGTGACAGGGTACCAAGAGACCCAGTACTTC.

This clone showed up many times. V is TRBV19 and J is TRBJ1-2; no clear D gene. Germline CDR1 and CDR2: LNHDA and SQIVND (reference sequence). This CDR3 is built from 13 residues. Trimming cost V 5 bases and J 8 bases, with 15 bases left between them. CDR3 loop: CASSPSLAGGYTF. As DNA, the CDR3 is TGTGCCAGTAGTCCCTCCCTAGCGGGGGGCTACACCTTC. The full variable domain, in which reference TRBV19 and TRBJ1-2 provide the parts outside the CDR3, is DGGITQSPKYLFRKEGQNVTLSCEQNLNHDAMYWYRQDPGQGLRLIYYSQIVNDFQKGDIAEGYSVSREKKESFPLTVTSAQKNPTAFYLCASSPSLAGGYTFGSGTRLTVV.

V is TRBV6-1 and J is TRBJ2-3; TRBD2 agrees at 8 bases. The germline gives CDR1 MNHNS, CDR2 SASEGT. The length of the CDR3 is 15 residues. The ends lost 10 bases at V and 4 bases at J; junction bases unmatched: 13. CDR3 bases: TGTGCCACCCGGGAGGGGGGGCATGGATCAGATACGCAGTATTTT. It specifies CATREGGHGSDTQYF.

The chain recombines TRBV14 with TRBJ2-1, with a weak D call TRBD2 (6 bases). CDR1 is SGHDN, CDR2 FVKESK, per germline. The CDR3 spans 12 residues. Deletions cut 1 base from V and 16 bases from J, with 14 bases between. The CDR3: CASSQGETRGFF. In DNA, the CDR3 is TGTGCCAGCAGCCAAGGCGAGACTAGGGGATTCTTC.